This entry lists 23 T cell receptor beta chains sequenced from one sample in a study of CD8 T cells in ankylosing spondylitis. Overall study results and limits: One TCR beta motif, made up of fewer than 10 highly homologous variants, appeared characteristic of ankylosing spondylitis blood.

For these TCRs, the target antigens are not known. TCRdb redid the calling of the 5' RACE reads with MiXCR, one entry per CDR3 protein. Of hundreds of thousands of distinct CDR3 sequences in the sample, 25% to 30% were seen once. The sample consisted of blood, either unsorted or a sorted T cell fraction (not recorded which). Every receptor here comes from a male donor with ankylosing spondylitis.

V is TRBV3-1 and J is TRBJ1-1; TRBD1 matches 8 bases. With V trimmed by 1 base and J by 6 bases, 10 bases remained unmatched. The length of the CDR3 is 16 residues. CDR1 is LGHDT, CDR2 YNNKEL, per germline (reference sequence). The CDR3 nucleotides read TGTGCCAGCAGCCAAGGATCAGGACAGGGCAATTCTGAAGCTTTCTTT. Protein: CASSQGSGQGNSEAFF.

This clonotype was observed many times. The rearrangement uses TRBV5-1 and TRBJ2-3; 11 nucleotides line up with TRBD2. CDR3 length: 17 amino acids. Germline assignment: CDR1 SGHRS and CDR2 YFSETQ. Germline trimming cut 0 bases from V and 3 bases from J; bases unmatched to any gene: 6. This CDR3 is CASSLDPTSGSTDTQYF. CDR3 nucleotide sequence: TGCGCCAGCAGCTTGGACCCCACTAGCGGGAGTACAGATACGCAGTATTTT.

This clonotype was found a few times. V usage is TRBV20-1 and J usage is TRBJ1-1, with 9 positions matching TRBD1. Germline CDR1 DFQATT, CDR2 SNEGSKA (reference sequence). The length of the CDR3 is 14 residues. With V trimmed by 3 bases and J by 3 bases, 5 bases remained unmatched. The CDR3: CSARGDREHTEAFF. The DNA of the CDR3 is TGCAGTGCTAGGGGGGACAGGGAGCACACTGAAGCTTTCTTT.

The chain couples TRBV5-1 to TRBJ2-3; TRBD2 aligns across 7 bases. The CDR3 spans 16 residues. V gave up 0 bases and J gave up 3 bases; unmatched junction bases: 7. Germline V gene lookup returns CDR1 SGHRS and CDR2 YFSETQ. The CDR3 spells CASSLEGGSATDTQYF. In nucleotides, the CDR3 is TGCGCCAGCAGCTTGGAAGGCGGGAGCGCTACAGATACGCAGTATTTT.

The chain has TRBV5-1 and TRBJ1-2, with D uncertain. This CDR3 is built from 14 residues. Trimming pared 2 bases from V and 6 bases from J, leaving 14 bases between. Germline loops: CDR1 SGHRS, CDR2 YFSETQ. The CDR3 loop reads CASSFDSNTNGYTF. Here the CDR3 DNA reads TGCGCCAGCAGCTTCGACTCCAATACGAATGGCTACACCTTC.

This clonotype has only a few counts. V usage is TRBV20-1 and J usage is TRBJ2-1; 10 bases are a match to TRBD2. V lost 3 bases and J lost 7; bases outside the gene matches: 6. This CDR3 has 14 residues. Germline V CDR1 and CDR2: DFQATT, SNEGSKA (reference sequence). The CDR3 spells CSARGSGGGNEQFF. The CDR3 DNA sequence: TGCAGTGCTAGGGGAAGCGGGGGGGGGAATGAGCAGTTCTTC.

In its sample, this clonotype was seen a few times. The genes are TRBV6-1 and TRBJ1-2; TRBD1 matches 11 bases. The CDR3 is made up of 15 amino acids. CDR1 and CDR2 from the germline V gene are MNHNS and SASEGT. Trimming removed 10 bases from V and 0 bases from J; junction bases left unmatched: 7. The CDR3 DNA sequence: TGTGCCACCCGGGACAGGGGGAAAGCTAACTATGGCTACACCTTC. Amino acids: CATRDRGKANYGYTF.

This clonotype was observed a few times. Here the CDR3 DNA reads TGTGCCAGCACTGGGACTAGCGGAGCAACCGGGGAGCTGTTTTTT. This gives the protein CASTGTSGATGELFF. The chain links TRBV12-3 or TRBV12-4 to TRBJ2-2; TRBD2 matches at 11 bases. This CDR3 contains 15 residues. V lost 7 bases, J lost 5 bases, and 6 bases stayed unmatched.

This clonotype was seen more than once but under ten times. The V call is TRBV9, the J call TRBJ2-5; TRBD1 is a possible D gene (7 bases). The V gene lost 4 bases and the J gene lost 7 bases, with 26 bases spanning the gap. The CDR3 runs to 17 residues. Germline CDR1 SGDLS, CDR2 YYNGEE. The CDR3 loop reads CASSLPVGGGPGGTQYF. The CDR3 DNA follows: TGTGCCAGCAGCCTACCCGTCGGAGGGGGCCCTGGTGGGACCCAGTACTTC.

This clonotype was seen only a few times. The chain recombines TRBV20-1 with TRBJ2-1, with TRBD2 matching 11 bases. This CDR3 is built from 13 residues. Germline values: CDR1 DFQATT, CDR2 SNEGSKA (reference sequence). The V and J ends lost 5 bases and 15 bases, in that order; junction bases with no gene match: 12. CDR3 sequence (DNA): TGCAGTGCTTCCCCGGGACTAGCGGCAATTCCGTTCTTC. Residues: CSASPGLAAIPFF.

V gene TRBV20-1 combines with J gene TRBJ1-5, with 9 bases identical to TRBD1. The germline gives CDR1 DFQATT, CDR2 SNEGSKA (reference sequence). The CDR3 length is 14 residues. J was trimmed by 5 bases and V by 6 bases; bases with no gene match: 8. The CDR3 DNA reads TGCAGTGCAGACACAGGGGGCCCTCATCAGCCCCAGCATTTT. Protein: CSADTGGPHQPQHF.

This clonotype was found a few times. The chain recombines TRBV7-9 with TRBJ1-1, with D perhaps TRBD1 (6 bases). Germline CDR1 SEHNR, CDR2 FQNEAQ (reference sequence). Trimming pared 8 bases from V and 6 bases from J, leaving 16 bases between. The CDR3 totals 13 residues. Here the CDR3 DNA reads TGTGCCAGCCTCCCAGGGGATCTTCCTGAAGCTTTCTTT. Translated, it gives CASLPGDLPEAFF. Full variable domain (missing parts from reference TRBV7-9 and TRBJ1-1): DTGVSQNPRHKITKRGQNVTFRCDPISEHNRLYWYRQTLGQGPEFLTYFQNEAQLEKSRLLSDRFSAERPKGSFSTLEIQRTEQGDSAMYLCASLPGDLPEAFFGQGTRLTVV.

This rearrangement joins TRBV2 to TRBJ2-5, with a weak D call TRBD2 (6 bases). The CDR3 loop spans 14 amino acids. Germline values: CDR1 SNHLY, CDR2 FYNNEI. Trimming took off 6 bases at V and 0 bases at J, with 11 bases between the two ends. CDR3 coding DNA: TGTGCCAGCAGAAGAGCGGGTAACCAAGAGACCCAGTACTTC. It codes for CASRRAGNQETQYF.

The gene calls are TRBV3-1 and TRBJ1-1; tentatively, D is TRBD1 (5 bases). The ends were cut back, 0 bases at V and 0 bases at J, with 8 bases in the middle. The CDR3 contains 15 residues. Germline V gene data show CDR1 as LGHDT and CDR2 as YNNKEL (reference sequence). CDR3 amino acids: CASSQDGGVNTEAFF. The CDR3 bases are TGTGCCAGCAGCCAAGATGGGGGGGTGAACACTGAAGCTTTCTTT.

This CDR3 reads CASSLMGWTGAAATNEKLFF. The CDR3 coding sequence is TGTGCCAGCAGCTTAATGGGGTGGACAGGGGCGGCGGCAACTAATGAAAAACTGTTTTTT. The chain couples TRBV11-2 to TRBJ1-4; 9 nucleotides line up with TRBD1. Germline CDR1 is SGHAT and CDR2 is FQNNGV. This CDR3 region has 20 residues. V lost 2 bases to trimming and J lost 0 bases; unmatched junction nucleotides: 13.

V is TRBV3-1 and J is TRBJ1-2; D call uncertain. Germline V gene lookup returns CDR1 LGHDT and CDR2 YNNKEL (reference sequence). This CDR3 is built from 15 residues. Trimming took 1 base from V and 8 from J, leaving 17 bases between them. The DNA of the CDR3 is TGTGCCAGCAGCCAAGGCAGAATAGCGCCGAGAGGCTACACCTTC. This translates into CASSQGRIAPRGYTF. The variable domain in full, with the rest retrieved from reference TRBV3-1 and TRBJ1-2, is DTAVSQTPKYLVTQMGNDKSIKCEQNLGHDTMYWYKQDSKKFLKIMFSYNNKELIINETVPNRFSPKSPDKAHLNLHINSLELGDSAVYFCASSQGRIAPRGYTFGSGTRLTVV.

The chain joins TRBV6-1 to TRBJ2-7; 7 nucleotides agree with TRBD1. Looked up from germline, CDR1 is MNHNS and CDR2 is SASEGT. Losses at the gene ends were 7 bases for V and 4 bases for J; bases not matched to a gene: 7. The CDR3 is made up of 13 amino acids. CDR3 in amino acids: CASTHRQGYEQYF. CDR3 in DNA: TGTGCCAGCACTCATAGACAGGGTTACGAGCAGTACTTC.

This clonotype occurred a few times. The chain recombines TRBV2 with TRBJ2-7, with D perhaps matching TRBD1 (6 bases). The ends were cut back, 5 bases at V and 0 bases at J, with 14 bases in the middle. The CDR3 consists of 15 residues. CDR1 and CDR2 (germline): SNHLY, FYNNEI. CDR3 region: CASSPTRDTSYEQYF. CDR3 nucleotides: TGTGCCAGCAGTCCCACCAGGGACACCTCCTACGAGCAGTACTTC.

A few counts support this clonotype. This chain connects TRBV11-2 to TRBJ1-2; 7 nucleotides align to TRBD1. The V gene's germline CDR1 is SGHAT and CDR2 FQNNGV. This CDR3 comprises 14 residues. Unmatched junction bases numbered 10, after V lost 4 bases and J lost 8 bases. The DNA for the CDR3 is TGTGCCAGCAGCTCGTCAAACAGGGGAGGCGGCTACACCTTC. It is translated as CASSSSNRGGGYTF.

V is TRBV10-3 and J is TRBJ2-3; 7 bases are shared with TRBD2. The CDR3 sequence is 16 residues long. Trimming cost V 2 bases and J 3 bases; bases outside gene matches: 8. Germline V gene lookup returns CDR1 ENHRY and CDR2 SYGVKD. The CDR3 region is CAISELAGVGTDTQYF. As DNA, the CDR3 is TGTGCCATCAGTGAGCTGGCGGGAGTGGGGACAGATACGCAGTATTTT.

This clonotype was found a few times. The CDR3 loop is CASSPGDRPIEQFF. In DNA form, the CDR3 reads TGCGCCAGCAGCCCGGGGGACAGACCTATTGAGCAGTTCTTC. The genes are TRBV5-1 and TRBJ2-1; D is perhaps TRBD1 (7 bases). The CDR3 consists of 14 residues. Germline V gives CDR1 SGHRS, CDR2 YFSETQ. Deletions cut 4 bases from V and 9 bases from J, with 17 bases between.

The table lists this clonotype with many counts. The chain carries TRBV5-1 and TRBJ1-5; 7 nucleotides match TRBD1. The CDR3 covers 16 residues. Trimming removed 4 bases from V and 6 bases from J; junction bases left unmatched: 13. Germline-derived CDR1 and CDR2 are SGHRS and YFSETQ. CDR3 bases: TGCGCCAGCAGCCCCGTCCCCGACAGGGAACTTCAGCCCCAGCATTTT. Protein product: CASSPVPDRELQPQHF.

This clonotype showed up just a few times. The chain couples TRBV12-3 or TRBV12-4 to TRBJ2-6; tentative D call: TRBD1 (6 bases). This CDR3 region has 16 residues. The germline V and J ends were trimmed by 5 bases and 0 bases, with 11 bases remaining between them. The DNA of the CDR3 is TGTGCCAGCAGTCAGGACAGAAACTCTGGGGCCAACGTCCTGACTTTC. Encoded protein: CASSQDRNSGANVLTF.